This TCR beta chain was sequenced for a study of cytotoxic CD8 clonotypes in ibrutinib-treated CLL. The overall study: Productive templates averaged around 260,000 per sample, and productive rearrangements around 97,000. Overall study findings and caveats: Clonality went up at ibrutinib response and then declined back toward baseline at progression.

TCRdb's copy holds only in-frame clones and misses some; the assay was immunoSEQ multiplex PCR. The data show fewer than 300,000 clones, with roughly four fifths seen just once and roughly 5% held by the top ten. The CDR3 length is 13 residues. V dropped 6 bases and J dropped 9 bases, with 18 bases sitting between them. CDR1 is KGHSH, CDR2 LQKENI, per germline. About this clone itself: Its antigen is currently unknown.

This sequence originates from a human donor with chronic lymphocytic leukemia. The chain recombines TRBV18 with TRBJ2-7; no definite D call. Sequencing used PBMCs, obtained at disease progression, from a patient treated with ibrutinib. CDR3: CASSPAERPGQYF. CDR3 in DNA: TGTGCCAGCTCCCCCGCGGAGAGACCCGGGCAGTACTTC.